This TCR beta chain appears in the sequencing data of a study of CXCR3-negative and CXCR3-positive naive CD8 T cells. Overall study: Overall TRB read output was about 135 million, and each library contained about 1.5 +/- 0.3 million reads. Findings and limits, study-wide: Memory, not naive, CXCR3-negative and CXCR3-positive cells differed in TRBV-TRBJ usage. Fresh PBMCs served for most assays, and CXCR3 expression fell partially after cryopreservation. For CXCR3-positive naive cells, TRB CDR3s were more hydrophobic than those of CXCR3-negative naive cells.

The CDR3 has 15 residues. With respect to this clonotype: The antigen is undetermined.

Naive CD8+ T cells had a CD45RO-CCR7+CD27+CD95- phenotype. The TRB libraries of cDNA were built by UMI-labeled 5' RACE. TCRdb re-called the 5' RACE reads; one entry per CDR3 protein, DNA not given. The sample has 50,000 to 70,000 distinct CDR3 sequences, and its top ten clones hold under 0.55%. The source material was naive CXCR3+ CD8+ T cells from blood. Subset reported: CD45RO-CCR7+CD27+CD95- naive CD8+ T cells expressing CXCR3 (TNR3+). This clonotype originated in a human donor in good health. Some clones in this sample may be carry-over from other donors' samples. The chain couples TRBV12-3 or TRBV12-4 to TRBJ1-2; no DNA is available, so the TRBD1 call from TCRdb remains unchecked. CDR3 in amino acids: CASSLASNPGYGYTF.